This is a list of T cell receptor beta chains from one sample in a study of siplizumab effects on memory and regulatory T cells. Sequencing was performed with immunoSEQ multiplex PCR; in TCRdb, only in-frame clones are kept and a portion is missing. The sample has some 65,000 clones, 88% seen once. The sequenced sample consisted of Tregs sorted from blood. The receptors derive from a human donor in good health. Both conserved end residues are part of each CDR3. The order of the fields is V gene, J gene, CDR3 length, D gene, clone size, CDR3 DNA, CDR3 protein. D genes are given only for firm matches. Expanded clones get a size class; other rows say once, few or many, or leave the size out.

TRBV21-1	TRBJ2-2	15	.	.	TGTGCCAGCAGTACTCTAGCGGGAGTGACCGGGGAGCTGTTTTTT	CASSTLAGVTGELFF
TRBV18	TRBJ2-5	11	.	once	TGTGCCAGCTCACCCAAGGAGACCCAGTACTTC	CASSPKETQYF
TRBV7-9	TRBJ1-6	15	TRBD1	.	TGTGCCAGCAGCTTAGTTGGGGACAGGTATTCACCCCTCCACTTT	CASSLVGDRYSPLHF
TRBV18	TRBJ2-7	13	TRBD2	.	TGTGCCAGCTCACTTGGGACTAGCTACGAGCAGTACTTC	CASSLGTSYEQYF
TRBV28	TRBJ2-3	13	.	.	TGTGCCAGCAGTTTATCGGGCACAGATACGCAGTATTTT	CASSLSGTDTQYF
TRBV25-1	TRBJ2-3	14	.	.	TGTGCCAGCAGTGAATTAGGGGCAGGAGATACGCAGTATTTT	CASSELGAGDTQYF
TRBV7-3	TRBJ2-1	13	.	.	TGTGCCAGCAGCTTGACCAATGACAATGAGCAGTTCTTC	CASSLTNDNEQFF
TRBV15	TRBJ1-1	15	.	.	TGTGCCACCAGCAGAACCCGGGGCGGAGGCACTGAAGCTTTCTTT	CATSRTRGGGTEAFF
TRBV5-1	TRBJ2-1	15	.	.	TGCGCCAGCAGCTTGGTAGCCGGGTCCTACAATGAGCAGTTCTTC	CASSLVAGSYNEQFF
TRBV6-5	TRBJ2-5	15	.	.	TGTGCCAGCAGTTACTCTCCAGCCGGGGGAGAGACCCAGTACTTC	CASSYSPAGGETQYF
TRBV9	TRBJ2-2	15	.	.	TGTGCCAGCAGCGTCGGAGGTGGGAACACCGGGGAGCTGTTTTTT	CASSVGGGNTGELFF
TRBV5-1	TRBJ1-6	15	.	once	TGCGCCAGCAGCTTGGCGACGGGGGATAATTCACCCCTCCACTTT	CASSLATGDNSPLHF
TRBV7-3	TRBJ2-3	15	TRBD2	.	TGTGCCAGCAGCTTTAGCGGGAGGGCCGGAGATACGCAGTATTTT	CASSFSGRAGDTQYF
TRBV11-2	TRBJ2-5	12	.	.	TGTGCCAGCAGCTCCCCTATCCAGACCCAGTACTTC	CASSSPIQTQYF
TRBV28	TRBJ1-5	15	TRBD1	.	TGTGCCAGCAGTTTATTTGACAGGGTGGATCAGCCCCAGCATTTT	CASSLFDRVDQPQHF
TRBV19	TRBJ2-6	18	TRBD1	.	TGTGCCAGTAGTAGCTACCGGGACAGAGTCTCTGGGGCCAACGTCCTGACTTTC	CASSSYRDRVSGANVLTF
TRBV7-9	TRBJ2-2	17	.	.	TGTGCCAGCAGCGCCACTCTGGGTCAGGGAGGAACCGGGGAGCTGTTTTTT	CASSATLGQGGTGELFF
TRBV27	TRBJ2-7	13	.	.	TGTGCCAGCAGTTTATTTGTCGCGGGCGAGCAGTACTTC	CASSLFVAGEQYF
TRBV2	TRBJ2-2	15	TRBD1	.	TGTGCCAGCAGAGAGTACAGGGGGAAGGGCGGGGAGCTGTTTTTT	CASREYRGKGGELFF
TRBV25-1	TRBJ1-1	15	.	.	TGTGCCAGCAGTGAATCGTTGACAATCTTTACGGGAGCTTTCTTT	CASSESLTIFTGAFF
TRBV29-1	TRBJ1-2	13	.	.	TGCAGCGTTGAAGACGGACAAGACTATGGCTACACCTTC	CSVEDGQDYGYTF
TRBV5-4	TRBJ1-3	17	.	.	TGTGCCAGCAGCTCTCCACGGGCTGGGGGCGGTGGAAACACCATATATTTT	CASSSPRAGGGGNTIYF
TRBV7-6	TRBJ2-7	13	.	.	TGTGCCAGCAGCCACGGGCAGGCCTACGAGCAGTACTTC	CASSHGQAYEQYF
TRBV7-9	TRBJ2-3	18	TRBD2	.	TGTGCCAGCAGCCCCCTACCGGGACTAGCGGGAAGCACAGATACGCAGTATTTT	CASSPLPGLAGSTDTQYF
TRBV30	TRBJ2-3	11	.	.	TGTGCCTGGAGCGGTATAGATACGCAGTATTTT	CAWSGIDTQYF
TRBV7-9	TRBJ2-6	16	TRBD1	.	TGTGCCAGCAGCTTATACAGGGGGTTGGGGGCCAACGTCCTGACTTTC	CASSLYRGLGANVLTF
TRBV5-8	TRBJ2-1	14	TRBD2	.	TGTGCCAGCAGCTTGAAATCTAGCGGGAGATGGCAGTTCTTC	CASSLKSSGRWQFF
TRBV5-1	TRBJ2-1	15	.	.	TGCGCCAGCAGCTTGGTTCTAGCTGGGCCCAATGAGCAGTTCTTC	CASSLVLAGPNEQFF
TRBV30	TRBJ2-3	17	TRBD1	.	TGTGCCTGGAGTCAGGGGGCCTTGACTAGTGGGAAAAATACGCAGTATTTT	CAWSQGALTSGKNTQYF
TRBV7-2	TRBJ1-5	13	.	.	TGTGCCAGCAGCCTTACACTCGATCAGCCCCAGCATTTT	CASSLTLDQPQHF
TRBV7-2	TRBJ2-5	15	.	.	TGTGCCAGCAGCTTAGGGGGGACACGTCAAGAGACCCAGTACTTC	CASSLGGTRQETQYF
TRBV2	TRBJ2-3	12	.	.	TGTGCCAGCAGGAGGAACACAGATACGCAGTATTTT	CASRRNTDTQYF
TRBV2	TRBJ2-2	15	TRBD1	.	TGTGCCAGCAAAAGACAGGGCGCGAACACCGGGGAGCTGTTTTTT	CASKRQGANTGELFF
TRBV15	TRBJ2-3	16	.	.	TGTGCCACCAGCAGAGACTGGGGGGCTACCACAGATACGCAGTATTTT	CATSRDWGATTDTQYF
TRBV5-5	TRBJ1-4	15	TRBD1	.	TGTGCCAGCAGCTTGTTGGGGACAGGGAGGGAAAAACTGTTTTTT	CASSLLGTGREKLFF
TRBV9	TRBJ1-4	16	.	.	TGTGCCAGCAGCGTAGATCCGGGACTGACTGAGGGAAAACTGTTTTTT	CASSVDPGLTEGKLFF
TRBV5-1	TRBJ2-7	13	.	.	TGCGCCAGCAGCTTGGCAACAGGTGGGGAGCAGTACTTC	CASSLATGGEQYF
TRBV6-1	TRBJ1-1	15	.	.	TGTGCCAGCAGTGAATGGGGGGACCGGGGAGGTGAAGCTTTCTTT	CASSEWGDRGGEAFF
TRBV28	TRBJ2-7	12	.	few	TGTGCCAGCAGGAAACAGGGATACGAGCAGTACTTC	CASRKQGYEQYF
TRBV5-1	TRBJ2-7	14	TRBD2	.	TGCGCCAGCAGCTTGGAGGGACTAACCCACGAGCAGTACTTC	CASSLEGLTHEQYF
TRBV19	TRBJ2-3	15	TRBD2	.	TGTGCCAGAGTCAGTACTAGCGCTTGCACAGATACGCAGTATTTT	CARVSTSACTDTQYF
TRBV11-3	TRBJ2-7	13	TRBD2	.	TGTGCCAGCAGCCGTAGCGGGTCGTACGAGCAGTACTTC	CASSRSGSYEQYF
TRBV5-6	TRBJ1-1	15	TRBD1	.	TGTGCCAGCAGCCCCTGGACAGGCATGAACACTGAAGCTTTCTTT	CASSPWTGMNTEAFF
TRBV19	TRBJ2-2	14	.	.	TGTGCCAGCCGCAGGATACAGAACACCGGGGAGCTGTTTTTT	CASRRIQNTGELFF
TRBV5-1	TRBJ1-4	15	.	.	TGCGCCAGCAGCTTGAATACCGGGGCGAATGAAAAACTGTTTTTT	CASSLNTGANEKLFF
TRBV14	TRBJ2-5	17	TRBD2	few	TGTGCCAGCAGCCAAGAAAGGAGCGGACTAGCGGGAGAGACCCAGTACTTC	CASSQERSGLAGETQYF
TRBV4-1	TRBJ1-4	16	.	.	TGCGCCAGCAGCCAAGATTCAGGGGCAACTAATGAAAAACTGTTTTTT	CASSQDSGATNEKLFF
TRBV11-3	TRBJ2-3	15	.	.	TGTGCCAGCAGCTCCCAGGGAGGAAGAACAGATACGCAGTATTTT	CASSSQGGRTDTQYF
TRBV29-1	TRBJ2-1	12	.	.	TGCAGCGTGACTAGGCGCATAGGTGAGCAGTTCTTC	CSVTRRIGEQFF
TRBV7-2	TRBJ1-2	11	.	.	TGTGCCAGCAGCACAACAGGGGGCTACACCTTC	CASSTTGGYTF
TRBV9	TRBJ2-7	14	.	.	TGTGCCAGCAGCGTTGGGGGATCTACCTCCGAGCAGTACTTC	CASSVGGSTSEQYF
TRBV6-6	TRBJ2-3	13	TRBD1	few	TGTGCCAGCAGTGGACAGGGCACAGATACGCAGTATTTT	CASSGQGTDTQYF
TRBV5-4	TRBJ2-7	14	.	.	TGTGCCAGCAGTCGGATCGACGATACGACTGGGCAGTACTTC	CASSRIDDTTGQYF
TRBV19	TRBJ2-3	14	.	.	TGTGCCAGTGGTATTCGGGGCGTCACAGATACGCAGTATTTT	CASGIRGVTDTQYF
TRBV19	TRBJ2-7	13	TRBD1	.	TGTGCCAGTAGTATACTCGGACAGGGGGAGCAGTACTTC	CASSILGQGEQYF
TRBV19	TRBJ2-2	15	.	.	TGTGCCAGTAGTCTATCCCGGGCCGCCACCGGGGAGCTGTTTTTT	CASSLSRAATGELFF
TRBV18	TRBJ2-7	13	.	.	TGTGCCAGCTCACCACCGGAAGCGGTGGGTCAGTACTTC	CASSPPEAVGQYF
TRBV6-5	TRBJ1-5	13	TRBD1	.	TGTGCCATCAGTGACAGGGGTGATCAGCCCCAGCATTTT	CAISDRGDQPQHF
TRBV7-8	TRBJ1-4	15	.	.	TGTGCCAGCAGCTTAGGGGGAGGGGTCGGTGAAAAACTGTTTTTT	CASSLGGGVGEKLFF